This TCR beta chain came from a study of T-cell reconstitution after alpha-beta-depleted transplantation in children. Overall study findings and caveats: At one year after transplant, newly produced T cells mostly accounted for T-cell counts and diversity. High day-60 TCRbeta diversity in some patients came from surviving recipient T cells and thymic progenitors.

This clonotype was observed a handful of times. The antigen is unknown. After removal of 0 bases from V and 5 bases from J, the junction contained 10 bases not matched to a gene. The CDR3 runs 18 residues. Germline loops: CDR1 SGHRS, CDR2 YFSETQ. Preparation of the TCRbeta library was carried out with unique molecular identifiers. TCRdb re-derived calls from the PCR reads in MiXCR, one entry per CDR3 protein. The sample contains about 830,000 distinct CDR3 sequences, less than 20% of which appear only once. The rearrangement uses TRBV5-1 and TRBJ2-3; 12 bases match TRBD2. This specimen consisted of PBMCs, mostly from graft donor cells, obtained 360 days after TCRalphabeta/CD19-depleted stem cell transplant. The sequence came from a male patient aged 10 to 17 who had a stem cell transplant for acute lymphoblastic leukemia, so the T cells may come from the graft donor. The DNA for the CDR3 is TGCGCCAGCAGCTTGGGGCCGACTAGCGGGAGAAGGGTAGATACGCAGTATTTT. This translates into CASSLGPTSGRRVDTQYF.